This TCR beta chain was sequenced for a study of shared clonotypes between healthy human individuals. As for the study in general: The plates for each donor numbered three CD4 naive, three CD4 memory, two CD8 naive and one CD8 memory. Study observations and caveats: The sharing of 5% to 6.5% of naive CD4 clonotypes was seen across a handful of donors.

Naivety among CD8 cells was defined by CD45RO negativity and positive CCR7 selection, thereby excluding terminally differentiated effector memory CD45RA+ cells. The donors, healthy adults who were HIV-negative, had experienced no recent acute infections or vaccinations. V trimming: 2 bases; J trimming: 6 bases; junction bases outside the gene matches: 13. This CDR3 has 16 residues. CDR1 and CDR2 (germline): MNHNS, SASEGT. As to this clone: Its antigen remains unidentified.

Each cell subset's genomic DNA was divided evenly among several immunoSEQ plates. The assay was immunoSEQ multiplex PCR, and TCRdb's table has in-frame clones only and misses some. The data contain about 2 million clones, about 95% of them seen just once; the ten biggest clones take up approximately 1.2%. This TCR derives from a man in his late teens or twenties in good health. The chain has TRBV6-1 and TRBJ2-7; 7 positions match TRBD1. Sequenced sample: naive CD8+ T cells sorted from blood. The CDR3 sequence: CASSETGDSYRSEQYF. CDR3 bases: TGTGCCAGCAGTGAAACCGGGGACAGTTACCGGTCCGAGCAGTACTTC.